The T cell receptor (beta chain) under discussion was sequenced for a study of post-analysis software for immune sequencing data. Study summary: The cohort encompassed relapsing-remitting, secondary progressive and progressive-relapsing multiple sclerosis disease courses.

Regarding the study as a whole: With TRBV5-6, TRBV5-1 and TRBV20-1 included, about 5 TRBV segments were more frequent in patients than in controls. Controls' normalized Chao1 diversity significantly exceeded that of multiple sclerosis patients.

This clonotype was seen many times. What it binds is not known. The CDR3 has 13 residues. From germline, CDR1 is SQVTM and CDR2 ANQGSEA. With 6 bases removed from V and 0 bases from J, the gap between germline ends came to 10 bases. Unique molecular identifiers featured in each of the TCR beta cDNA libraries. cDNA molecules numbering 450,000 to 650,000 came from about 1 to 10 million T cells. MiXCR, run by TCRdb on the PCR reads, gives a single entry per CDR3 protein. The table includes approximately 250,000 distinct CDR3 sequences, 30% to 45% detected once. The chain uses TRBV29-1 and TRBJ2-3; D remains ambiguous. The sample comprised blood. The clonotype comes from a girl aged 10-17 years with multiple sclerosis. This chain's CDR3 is CSVRHLSTDTQYF. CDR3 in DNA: TGCAGCGTACGACACCTTAGCACAGATACGCAGTATTTT.